This T cell receptor beta chain appears in the sequencing data of a study of T cells after yellow fever vaccination. Study-level background: The fractions with low cell numbers were processed using SMART-Seq v4 Ultra Low Input. Study results and caveats: Abundant bulk-derived clonotypes could contaminate FACS-sorted repertoires. A secondary response was less intense yet reached its peak sooner, at day 5 versus 15.

V dropped 2 bases and J dropped 5 bases, with 2 bases sitting between them. CDR3 length: 11 residues. Germline V lookup: CDR1 MNHNY, CDR2 SVGAGI (reference sequence). TCRdb reprocessed the 5' RACE reads via MiXCR and lists one record per CDR3 protein. The sample lists 400,000 to 450,000 distinct CDR3 sequences; roughly a sixth were seen once. A word on this clonotype: The antigen remains undetermined.

Sequenced material: PBMCs, taken before the yellow fever booster vaccination. The chain recombines TRBV6-6 with TRBJ2-3; D remains ambiguous. The clonotype was recovered from a man aged 18 to 29 who received the YFV17D yellow fever vaccine. CDR3 in DNA: TGTGCCAGCAGTTACCTAGATACGCAGTATTTT. Translating gives CASSYLDTQYF.